Sequencing of this TCR beta chain was carried out in a study of metastatic and nonmetastatic thyroid tumors. The overall study: Where malignant and benign thyroid patients were concerned, repertoires were compared across blood and tumor or nodule tissue. Notes on the study in general: Malignant thyroid tumors reportedly exceeded benign nodules significantly in TCR beta diversity, with the difference appearing in blood and tumor.

This clone occurred many times. No antigen is known for it. Original analysis: Across clinicopathological groups, CDR3 differences served as the basis for building a distant-metastasis classifier for papillary thyroid cancer. TCRdb reprocessed the PCR reads via MiXCR. TCRdb, not the original authors, processed these V and J calls. Of 6,500 to 8,500 clones listed, roughly a quarter are singletons. The germline CDR1 and CDR2 sequences are MGHDK and SYGVNS. The CDR3 is 16 residues long. Trimming at V came to 6 bases and at J to 5 bases, leaving 11 bases not matched to a gene. No treatment had been given to any patient before thyroid surgery.

The TCR originated in a female donor with papillary thyroid cancer or a benign thyroid nodule (not recorded which). Some clones in this sample may be carry-over from other donors' samples. This rearrangement joins TRBV25-1 to TRBJ2-5; TRBD2 aligns across 11 bases. The sequencing input was tumor tissue. For the CDR3, the DNA is TGTGCCAGCAGCCCCCTGGGTAGCGGGGGGGCGGAGACCCAGTACTTC. As protein: CASSPLGSGGAETQYF.